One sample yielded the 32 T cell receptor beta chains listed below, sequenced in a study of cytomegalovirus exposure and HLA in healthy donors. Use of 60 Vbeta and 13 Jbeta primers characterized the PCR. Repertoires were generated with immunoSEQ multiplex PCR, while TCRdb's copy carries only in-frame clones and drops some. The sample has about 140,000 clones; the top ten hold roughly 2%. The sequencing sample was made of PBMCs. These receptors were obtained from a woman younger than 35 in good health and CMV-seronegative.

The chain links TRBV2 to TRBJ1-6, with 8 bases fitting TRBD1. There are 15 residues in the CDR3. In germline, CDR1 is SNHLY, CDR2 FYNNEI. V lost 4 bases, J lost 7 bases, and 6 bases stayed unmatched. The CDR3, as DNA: TGTGCCAGCAGTGTGCGGGACAGGATCAATTCACCCCTCCACTTT. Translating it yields CASSVRDRINSPLHF.

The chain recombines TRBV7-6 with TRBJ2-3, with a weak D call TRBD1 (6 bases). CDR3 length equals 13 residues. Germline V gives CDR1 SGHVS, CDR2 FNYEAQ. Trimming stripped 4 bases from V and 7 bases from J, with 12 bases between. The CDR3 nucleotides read TGTGCCAGCAGCTCTGGACAGACATATACGCAGTATTTT. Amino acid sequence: CASSSGQTYTQYF.

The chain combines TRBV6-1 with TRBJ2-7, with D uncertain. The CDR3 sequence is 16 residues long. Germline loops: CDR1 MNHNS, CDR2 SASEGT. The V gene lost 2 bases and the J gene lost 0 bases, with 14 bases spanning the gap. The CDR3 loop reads CASSERRAVSSYEQYV. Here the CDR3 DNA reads TGTGCCAGCAGTGAACGGCGTGCTGTTAGCTCCTACGAGCAGTACGTC.

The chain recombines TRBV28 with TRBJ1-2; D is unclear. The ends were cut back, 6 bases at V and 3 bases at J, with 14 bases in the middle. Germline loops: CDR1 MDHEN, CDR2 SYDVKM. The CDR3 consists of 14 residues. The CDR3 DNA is TGTGCCAGCAGCGTCCTCGTGACTGACTATGGCTACACCTTC. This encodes CASSVLVTDYGYTF.

For the CDR3, the DNA is TGTGCCTGGAGACCAACATTGAATTCCTACGAGCAGTACTTC. This gives the protein CAWRPTLNSYEQYF. The V gene is TRBV30, the J gene TRBJ2-7; D is unresolved. The CDR3 consists of 14 residues. Looked up from germline, CDR1 is GTSNPN and CDR2 is SVGIG (reference sequence). The ends were cut back, 3 bases at V and 1 base at J, with 13 bases in the middle.

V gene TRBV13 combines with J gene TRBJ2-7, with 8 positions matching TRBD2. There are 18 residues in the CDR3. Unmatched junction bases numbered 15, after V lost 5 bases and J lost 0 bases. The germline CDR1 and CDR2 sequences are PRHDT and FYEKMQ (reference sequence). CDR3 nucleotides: TGTGCCAGCAGCCCCGGTTGGAGCGGGAGAGGACCCTCCTACGAGCAGTACGTC. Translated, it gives CASSPGWSGRGPSYEQYV.

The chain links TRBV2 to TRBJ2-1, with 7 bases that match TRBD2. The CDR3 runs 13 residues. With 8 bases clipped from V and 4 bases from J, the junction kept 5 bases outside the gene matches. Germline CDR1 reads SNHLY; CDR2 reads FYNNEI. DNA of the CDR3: TGTGCCAGCGGGAGGGGACTTTACAATGAGCAGTTCTTC. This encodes CASGRGLYNEQFF. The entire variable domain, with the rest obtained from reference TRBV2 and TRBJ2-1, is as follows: EPEVTQTPSHQVTQMGQEVILRCVPISNHLYFYWYRQILGQKVEFLVSFYNNEISEKSEIFDDQFSVERPDGSNFTLKIRSTKLEDSAMYFCASGRGLYNEQFFGPGTRLTVL.

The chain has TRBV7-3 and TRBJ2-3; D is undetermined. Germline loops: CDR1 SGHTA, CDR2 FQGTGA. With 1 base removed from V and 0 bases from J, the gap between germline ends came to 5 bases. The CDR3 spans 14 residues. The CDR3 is CASSLIGSTDTQYF. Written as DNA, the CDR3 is TGTGCCAGCAGCTTAATCGGTAGCACAGATACGCAGTATTTT. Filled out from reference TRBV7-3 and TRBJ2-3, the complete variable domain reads GAGVSQTPSNKVTEKGKYVELRCDPISGHTALYWYRQSLGQGPEFLIYFQGTGAADDSGLPNDRFFAVRPEGSVSTLKIQRTERGDSAVYLCASSLIGSTDTQYFGPGTRLTVL.

Written as DNA, the CDR3 is TGTGCCAGCAGCGTAGGGGGGGGCCCGGGGCAGCCCCAGCATTTT. Its translation: CASSVGGGPGQPQHF. This sequence joins TRBV9 and TRBJ1-5; a weak D match, TRBD1 (6 bases). V shed 0 bases and J shed 7 bases, with 14 bases lying between them. Germline values: CDR1 SGDLS, CDR2 YYNGEE. The CDR3 totals 15 residues.

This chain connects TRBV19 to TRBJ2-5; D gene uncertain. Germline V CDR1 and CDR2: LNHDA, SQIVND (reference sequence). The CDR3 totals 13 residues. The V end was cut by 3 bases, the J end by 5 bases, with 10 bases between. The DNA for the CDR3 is TGTGCCAGTAGTATTCCAGGTGGGGAGACCCAGTACTTC. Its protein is CASSIPGGETQYF.

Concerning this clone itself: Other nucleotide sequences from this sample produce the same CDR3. Here the CDR3 DNA reads TGCGCCAGCAGCCCCGGACTAAACTACAATGAGCAGTTCTTC. Translated: CASSPGLNYNEQFF. The rearrangement joins TRBV5-1 to TRBJ2-1; D is possibly TRBD2 (6 bases). Looked up from germline, CDR1 is SGHRS and CDR2 is YFSETQ. The CDR3 covers 14 residues. The germline V and J ends were trimmed by 4 bases and 3 bases, with 11 bases remaining between them.

CDR3 protein: CASSVLPRAGSNGYTF. The CDR3, as DNA: TGTGCCAGCAGTGTTTTACCCCGGGCAGGGTCGAATGGCTACACCTTC. The genes are TRBV2 and TRBJ1-2, with a possible D match to TRBD1 (5 bases). CDR1 and CDR2 from the germline V gene are SNHLY and FYNNEI. The CDR3 covers 16 residues. Trimming removed 4 bases from V and 6 bases from J, with 21 bases in between.

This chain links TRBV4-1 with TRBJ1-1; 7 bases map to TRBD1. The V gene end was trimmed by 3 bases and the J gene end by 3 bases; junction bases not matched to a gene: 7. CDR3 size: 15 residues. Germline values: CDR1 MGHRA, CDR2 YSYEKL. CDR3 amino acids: CASSHQQGRDTEAFF. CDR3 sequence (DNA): TGCGCCAGCAGCCACCAACAGGGGAGAGACACTGAAGCTTTCTTT.

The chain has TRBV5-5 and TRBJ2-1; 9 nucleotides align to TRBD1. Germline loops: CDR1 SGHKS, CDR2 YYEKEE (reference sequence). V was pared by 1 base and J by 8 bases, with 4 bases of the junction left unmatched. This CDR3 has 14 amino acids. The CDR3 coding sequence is TGTGCCAGCAGCTTGAGGACAGGGGTCTATGAGCAGTTCTTC. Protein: CASSLRTGVYEQFF.

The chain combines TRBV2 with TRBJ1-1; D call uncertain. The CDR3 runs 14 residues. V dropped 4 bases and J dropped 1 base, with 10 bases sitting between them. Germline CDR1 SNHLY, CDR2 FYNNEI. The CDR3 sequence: CASSVTVQNTEAFF. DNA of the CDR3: TGTGCCAGCAGTGTAACAGTTCAGAACACTGAAGCTTTCTTT. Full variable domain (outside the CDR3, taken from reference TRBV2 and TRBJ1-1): EPEVTQTPSHQVTQMGQEVILRCVPISNHLYFYWYRQILGQKVEFLVSFYNNEISEKSEIFDDQFSVERPDGSNFTLKIRSTKLEDSAMYFCASSVTVQNTEAFFGQGTRLTVV.

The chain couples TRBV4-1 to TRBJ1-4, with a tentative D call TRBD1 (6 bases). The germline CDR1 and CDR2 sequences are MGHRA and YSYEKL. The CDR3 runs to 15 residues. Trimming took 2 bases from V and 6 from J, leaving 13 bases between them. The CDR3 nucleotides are TGCGCCAGCAGCCAACTTCAGGGGACCTATGAAAAACTGTTTTTT. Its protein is CASSQLQGTYEKLFF.

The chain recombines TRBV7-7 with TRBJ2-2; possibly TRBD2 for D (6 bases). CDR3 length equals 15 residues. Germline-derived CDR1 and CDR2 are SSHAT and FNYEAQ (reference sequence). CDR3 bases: TGTGCTATCCCGCGGGGCAACTCGAACACCGGGGAGCTGTTTTTT. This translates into CAIPRGNSNTGELFF.

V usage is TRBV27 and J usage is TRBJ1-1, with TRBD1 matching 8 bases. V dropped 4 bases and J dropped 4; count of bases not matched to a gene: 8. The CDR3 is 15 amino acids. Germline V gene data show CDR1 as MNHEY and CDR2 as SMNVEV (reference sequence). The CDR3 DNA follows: TGTGCCAGCAGTTCCTACTCGGACAGGGTCACTGAAGCTTTCTTT. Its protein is CASSSYSDRVTEAFF.

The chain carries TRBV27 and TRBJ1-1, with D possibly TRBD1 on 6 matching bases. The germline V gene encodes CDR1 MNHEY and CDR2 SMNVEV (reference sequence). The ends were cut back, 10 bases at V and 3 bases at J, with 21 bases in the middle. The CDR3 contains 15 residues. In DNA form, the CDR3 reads TGTGCCACAATACGGGACACCTTCGGGGACACTGAAGCTTTCTTT. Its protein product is CATIRDTFGDTEAFF.

CDR3 protein: CASLQGSGNTIYF. The CDR3 bases are TGTGCCAGCTTACAGGGTTCTGGAAACACCATATATTTT. The chain uses TRBV28 and TRBJ1-3; tentative D call: TRBD1 (6 bases). Per the germline V gene, CDR1 is MDHEN and CDR2 is SYDVKM. The CDR3 contains 13 residues. Trimming took 8 bases from V and 1 from J, leaving 9 bases between them.

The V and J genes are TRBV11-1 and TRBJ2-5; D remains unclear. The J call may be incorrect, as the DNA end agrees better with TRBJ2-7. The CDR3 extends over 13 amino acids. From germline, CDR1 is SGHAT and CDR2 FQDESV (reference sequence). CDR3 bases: TGTGCCAGCAGCCTCACAGACCCCTACGAGCAGTACTTC. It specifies CASSLTDPYEQYF.

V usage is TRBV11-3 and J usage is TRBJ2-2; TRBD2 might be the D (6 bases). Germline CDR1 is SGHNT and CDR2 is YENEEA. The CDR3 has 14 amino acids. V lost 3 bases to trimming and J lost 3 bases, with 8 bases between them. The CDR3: CASSFSGHTGELFF. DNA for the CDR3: TGTGCCAGCAGCTTTAGCGGTCACACCGGGGAGCTGTTTTTT.

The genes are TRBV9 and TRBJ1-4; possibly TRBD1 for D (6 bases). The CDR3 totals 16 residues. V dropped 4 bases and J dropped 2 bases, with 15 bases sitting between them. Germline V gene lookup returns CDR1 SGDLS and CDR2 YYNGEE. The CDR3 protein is CASSPDGGATNEKLFF. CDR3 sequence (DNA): TGTGCCAGCAGCCCAGATGGGGGGGCTACTAATGAAAAACTGTTTTTT.

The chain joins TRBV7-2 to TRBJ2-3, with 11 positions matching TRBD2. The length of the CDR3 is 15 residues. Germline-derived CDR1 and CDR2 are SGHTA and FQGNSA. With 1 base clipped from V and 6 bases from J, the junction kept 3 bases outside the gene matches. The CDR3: CASSLVAGGGDTQYF. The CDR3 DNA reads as TGTGCCAGCAGCTTAGTAGCGGGAGGGGGGGATACGCAGTATTTT.

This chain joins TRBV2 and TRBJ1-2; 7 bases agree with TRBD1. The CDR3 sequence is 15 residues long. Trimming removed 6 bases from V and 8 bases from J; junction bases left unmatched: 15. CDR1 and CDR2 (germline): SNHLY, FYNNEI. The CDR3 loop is CASSLFWTGALGYTF. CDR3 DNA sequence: TGTGCCAGCAGCCTATTTTGGACAGGAGCTCTAGGCTACACCTTC.

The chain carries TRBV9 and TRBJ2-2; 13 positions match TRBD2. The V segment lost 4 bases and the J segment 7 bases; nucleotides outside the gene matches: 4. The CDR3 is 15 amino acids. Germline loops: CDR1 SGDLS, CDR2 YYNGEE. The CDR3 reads CASSPGLAGFGELFF. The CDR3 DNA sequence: TGTGCCAGCAGCCCGGGACTAGCGGGATTCGGGGAGCTGTTTTTT. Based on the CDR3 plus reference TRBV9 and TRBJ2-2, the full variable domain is DSGVTQTPKHLITATGQRVTLRCSPRSGDLSVYWYQQSLDQGLQFLIQYYNGEERAKGNILERFSAQQFPDLHSELNLSSLELGDSALYFCASSPGLAGFGELFFGEGSRLTVL.

This chain's CDR3 is CASSLGRLNSEAFF. The CDR3 nucleotides read TGTGCCAGCAGTTTGGGCAGGTTGAATTCTGAAGCTTTCTTT. The chain is built from TRBV2 and TRBJ1-1; D remains ambiguous. Germline-derived CDR1 and CDR2 are SNHLY and FYNNEI. The ends were cut back, 5 bases at V and 6 bases at J, with 16 bases in the middle. The CDR3 has 14 amino acids. Filled out from reference TRBV2 and TRBJ1-1, the complete variable domain reads EPEVTQTPSHQVTQMGQEVILRCVPISNHLYFYWYRQILGQKVEFLVSFYNNEISEKSEIFDDQFSVERPDGSNFTLKIRSTKLEDSAMYFCASSLGRLNSEAFFGQGTRLTVV.

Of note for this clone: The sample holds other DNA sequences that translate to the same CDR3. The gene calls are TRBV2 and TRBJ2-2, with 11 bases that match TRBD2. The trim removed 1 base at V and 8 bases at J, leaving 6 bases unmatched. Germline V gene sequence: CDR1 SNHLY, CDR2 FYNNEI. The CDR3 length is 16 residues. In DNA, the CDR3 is TGTGCCAGCAGTGAAGGGACTAGCGGGCCCATAGGGGAGCTGTTTTTT. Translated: CASSEGTSGPIGELFF.

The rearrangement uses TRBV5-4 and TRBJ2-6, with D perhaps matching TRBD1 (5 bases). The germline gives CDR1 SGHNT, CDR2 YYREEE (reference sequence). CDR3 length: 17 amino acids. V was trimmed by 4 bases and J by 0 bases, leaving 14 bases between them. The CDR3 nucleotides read TGTGCCAGCAGCCCCGGTGGGGCAAGCTCTGGGGCCAACGTCCTGACTTTC. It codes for CASSPGGASSGANVLTF.

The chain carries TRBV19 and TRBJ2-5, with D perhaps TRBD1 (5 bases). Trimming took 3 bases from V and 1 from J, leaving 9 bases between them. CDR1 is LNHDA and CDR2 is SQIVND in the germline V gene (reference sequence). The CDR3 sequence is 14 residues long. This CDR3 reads CASSIGAGQETQYF. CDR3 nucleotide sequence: TGTGCCAGTAGTATTGGGGCAGGCCAAGAGACCCAGTACTTC.

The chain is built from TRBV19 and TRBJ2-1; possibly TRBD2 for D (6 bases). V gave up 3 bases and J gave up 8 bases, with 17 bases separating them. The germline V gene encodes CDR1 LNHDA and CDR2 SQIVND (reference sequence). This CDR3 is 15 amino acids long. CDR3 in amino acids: CASSMVGGDRYEQFF. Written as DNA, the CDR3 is TGTGCCAGTAGTATGGTAGGCGGGGATCGCTATGAGCAGTTCTTC.

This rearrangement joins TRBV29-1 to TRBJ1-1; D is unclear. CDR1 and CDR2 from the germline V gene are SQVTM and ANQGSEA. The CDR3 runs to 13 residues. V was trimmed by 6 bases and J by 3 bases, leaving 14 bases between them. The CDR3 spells CSVPRPADTEAFF. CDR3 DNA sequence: TGCAGCGTGCCTCGACCCGCGGACACTGAAGCTTTCTTT.